This T cell receptor beta chain originates from a study of cytomegalovirus exposure and HLA in healthy donors (dated by TCRdb to the late 2010s). Looking at the study overall: An earlier analysis of roughly 610 of the donors reported about 300 Gb of sequence data and 117 million unique TCR beta sequences obtained from about 200 million T cells. Around 300 gigabases of sequencing data and roughly 90 million unique TCR sequences were included in an early release covering 550 to 650 HLA-typed donors. Of the roughly 400 genotyped donors, 65% to 90% were placed in the genetic ancestry cluster associated with self-reported Caucasian donors. The aim of the study was to test whether cataloging public T cell receptors could identify signatures of past pathogen exposure. The T cell repertoires of 666 subjects were profiled by immunosequencing and related to cytomegalovirus serostatus. Along with the approximately 650-subject first cohort, a separate validation cohort of approximately 110 different subjects was used. To predict cytomegalovirus infection status, the study brought together high-throughput TCR immunosequencing, statistical association of individual TCRs with disease status, and machine learning. To study patterns of TCR occurrence, a later analysis re-analyzed previously published TCR beta repertoires from hundreds of donors and added high-resolution HLA genotyping. The later analysis used no new phenotypic data to find candidate immune exposures, relying instead on TCR beta sequences and their occurrence across donors. An earlier analysis of 587 of the donors applied high-throughput TCR beta sequencing to assess whether each TCR beta V gene segment acted as functional or pseudogenic. Alongside the repertoire data, information on donor age, sex, ethnicity and CMV serostatus was compiled. A later genetic analysis used genome-wide SNP genotypes for about 55% of the 666 donors, treating that subset as a discovery cohort. All discovery cohort repertoires had been generated on a single sequencing platform. Both class I and class II loci were covered by HLA typing, at four-digit resolution. The number of typed donors differed by locus: roughly 620-640 for A, B, C, DRB1 and DQB1; 522 for DQA1; 606 for DPA1; and around 450 for DPB1. Four to six DR-DQ haplotypes were handled as single units for association and clustering, since linkage in the cohort was strong. On average, about 240,000 unique TCR beta nucleotide sequences were sequenced per donor among more than 350 genotyped donors of the cohort, with around 19% of those sequences being non-productive. Broad study findings and their caveats: Most CMV-associated TCR beta chains appeared to be HLA-restricted in a later analysis, and the HLA associations seemed to be driven largely by CMV exposure. The cohort was sequenced for TCR beta chains only, and without alpha or paired-chain data the features that could be detected were limited. Some IMGT-functional V segments, including TRBV6-2 and TRBV6-3, could not be distinguished by the 87-base-pair reads and were therefore excluded. A cluster of highly shared sequence variants was judged likely to be a technical artifact of the sequencing pipeline. In an earlier analysis of approximately 590 of the donors, most TCR beta V segments appeared in productive rearrangements about 87% or about 30% of the time, broadly matching IMGT annotations. A later analysis found that HLA-associated TCR beta chains were more clonally expanded and had lower generation probabilities than equally common non-associated chains. A further reported finding was that TCR beta sequences accurately predicted the HLA-A and HLA-B alleles for most subjects in the first cohort. Because HLA typing was unavailable for some donors at each locus, only the typed subset was used in association tests. V-gene and J-gene trimming of TCR beta chains was associated with a missense DCLRE1C variant in a later genetic analysis, and the association was replicated in an independent cohort. Correlated functional status among segregating V segments might reflect linkage disequilibrium, but an unknown experimental factor could not be ruled out. A later genetic analysis reported fewer N-insertions in productive TCRs among donors in an Asian-associated ancestry cluster than the 666-donor mean. Cytomegalovirus status was reported to be diagnosed by the classifier with high specificity and sensitivity in both the original and validation cohorts. In a later analysis, the rate of TCR association differed among HLA loci, with DRB1 alleles having the most associated TCRs and HLA-C alleles having the fewest. The earlier analysis of almost 600 of the donors excluded 15 to 20 rarely observed V segments, including chromosome 9 orphons, because counts were too low. A later analysis associated 16,951 TCR beta sequences with specific HLA alleles at a false discovery rate of 0.05. In a later analysis, several top co-occurrence clusters were reported to appear linked to parvovirus B19, influenza, CMV and Epstein-Barr virus. Presence/absence analyses assumed roughly uniform sequencing depth across donors, an assumption that may not hold. While some public TCRs were present in many individuals, most TCR sequences turned up only very rarely across donors. The authors suggested that the approach could potentially be extended to other disease states and immunological phenotypes. Three of the identified cytomegalovirus-associated TCR beta chains were confirmed in vitro to be specific for cytomegalovirus antigens. When HLA alleles, especially DR and DQ, strongly co-occurred, TCR associations were difficult to assign to individual alleles. The only immune exposure information available for the cohort was CMV serostatus. A total of roughly 160 TCR beta chains were listed by the study as associated with cytomegalovirus.

In regard to this clone: The clone's antigen remains unknown. No base quality values were provided; no much bigger clone lies one nucleotide off.

Receptor libraries were prepared by the immunoSEQ multiplex PCR assay. For the multiplex PCR, a mixture combining 60 forward primers for TCR Vbeta segments and 13 reverse primers for TCR Jbeta segments was used. Amplification of the CDR3 region of rearranged TCR beta genes was performed with a multiplex PCR assay on genomic DNA. The amplified TCR beta libraries were sequenced on the Illumina HiSeq System as 87-base-pair reads. As for the original processing: Across the roughly 670 repertoires, a later analysis counted approximately 75 million unique TCR beta chains, roughly 11 million of which were shared by at least two donors. Raw reads were error-corrected and collapsed into unique sequences by a nearest-neighbor algorithm in which closely related sequences were merged to remove PCR and sequencing errors. V, D and J gene segments were assigned by aligning CDR3 sequences to IMGT reference sequences. Each retained sequence needed at least a six-nucleotide match to both a V gene segment and a J gene segment. A rearrangement counted as productive if the CDR3 had no stop codons and remained in frame with V and J, and every other rearrangement counted as non-productive. CDR3 was defined according to IMGT convention as the region running from the second conserved V-encoded cysteine to the conserved J-encoded phenylalanine. The earlier analysis of 500 to 750 of the donors excluded any sequence lacking an unambiguous match to a single V gene segment. An earlier analysis of 450 to 650 of the donors called V segments functional above 56.7% productive rearrangements and segregating when the between-donor standard deviation exceeded 5%. A statistical classification framework was developed to diagnose cytomegalovirus status using the catalog of TCR beta chain sequences. A later analysis assigned V and J genes by comparing TCR nucleotide sequences with IMGT/GENE-DB human TR gene sequences. A later analysis assigned CDR3 sequences and most-parsimonious VDJ recombination scenarios with the TCRdist pipeline. A later analysis defined each TCR beta chain by its CDR3 amino acid sequence plus V-gene family, and excluded reads lacking a unique V-gene family. To address suspected cross-contamination and a sequencing artifact, a later analysis removed approximately 600 highly shared, low-generation-probability nucleotide sequences. In a later analysis, a clonal expansion index was calculated for each public chain from normalized within-repertoire ranks of inferred template counts. A later analysis computed generation probabilities with a VDJ recombination model fitted to out-of-frame rearrangements, and checked the results against IGoR. A later analysis scored TCR-TCR, TCR-HLA and TCR-CMV co-occurrence with hypergeometric tests, applying a repertoire-size bias correction to TCR pairs. To estimate false discovery rates, a later analysis permuted the HLA or CMV assignments 20 times. A later analysis grouped co-occurring TCRs with DBSCAN, adding TCRdist sequence similarity when clustering within HLA-allele-positive subsets. Co-occurrence clustering excluded repertoires with fewer than 30,000 or more than 120,000 public chains, plus five with anomalous nucleotide sharing. In TCRdb, the immuneACCESS table is reduced to in-frame sequences with V and J assigned. These tables do not hold every clone; where another copy was compared, an unresolved V gene accounts for under half, and the others remain unexplained. V and J calls and clone size follow that table, whereas D and trimming were derived from the DNA. This sample gives 200,000 or so clones in total; nearly 80% of them show up just once. Of the sample, around 5.9% falls within the top ten clones.

The cohort was made up of about 610 healthy bone marrow donors. At the time of sampling, all cohort members were nominally healthy, though unrecorded immune exposures were likely present. The donor was CMV seropositive and belonged to the group of about 290 seropositive cohort members. A peripheral blood sample was collected from each donor, and TCR beta sequencing was performed on peripheral blood mononuclear cells. Genomic DNA extraction from the blood cell samples was performed with the Qiagen DNeasy Blood Extraction Kit. CDR1 and CDR2, looked up from the germline V gene, are MGHRA and YSYEKL. The CDR3 runs 13 amino acids, cysteine and phenylalanine included. Kept here is only the CDR3 DNA, which spans 39 bases and is read in frame from base 1. V is pared back by 4 bases and J by 0 bases, with 4 bases lying between the germline termini.

The source of this sequence is a woman aged 25 to 39 in good health and CMV-seropositive. The sequenced sample was PBMCs. The chain couples TRBV4-1 to TRBJ2-1; the D gene cannot be named for sure. This receptor has the CDR3 CASSPSSYNEQFF. The nucleotide sequence is given as TGCGCCAGCAGCCCCAGCTCCTACAATGAGCAGTTCTTC.